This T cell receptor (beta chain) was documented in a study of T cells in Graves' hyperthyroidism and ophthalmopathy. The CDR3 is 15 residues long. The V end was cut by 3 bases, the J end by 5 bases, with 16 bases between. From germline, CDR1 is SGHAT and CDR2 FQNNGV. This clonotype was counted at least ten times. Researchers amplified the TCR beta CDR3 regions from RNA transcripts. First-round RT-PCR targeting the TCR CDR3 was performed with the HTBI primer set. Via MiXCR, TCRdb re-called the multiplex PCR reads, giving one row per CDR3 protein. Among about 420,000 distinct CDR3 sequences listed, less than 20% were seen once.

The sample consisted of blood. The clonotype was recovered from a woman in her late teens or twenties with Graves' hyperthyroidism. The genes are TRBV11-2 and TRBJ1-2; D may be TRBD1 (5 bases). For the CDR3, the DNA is TGTGCCAGCAGCTTTCCTCCGGGGGGACGGTATGGCTACACCTTC. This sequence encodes CASSFPPGGRYGYTF.